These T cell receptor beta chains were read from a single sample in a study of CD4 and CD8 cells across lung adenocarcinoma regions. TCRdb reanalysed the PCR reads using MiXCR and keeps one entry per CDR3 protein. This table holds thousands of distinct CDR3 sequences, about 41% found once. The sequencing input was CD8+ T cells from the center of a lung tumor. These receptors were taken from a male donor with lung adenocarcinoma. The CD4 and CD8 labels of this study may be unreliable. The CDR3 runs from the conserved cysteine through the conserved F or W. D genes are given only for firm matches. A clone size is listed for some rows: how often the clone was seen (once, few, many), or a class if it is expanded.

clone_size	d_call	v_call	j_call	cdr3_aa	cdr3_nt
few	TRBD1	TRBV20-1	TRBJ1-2	CSARVPRGTRDGYTF	TGCAGTGCTAGAGTCCCCAGGGGGACCAGGGATGGCTACACCTTC
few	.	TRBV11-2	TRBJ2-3	CASSKGSTDTQYF	TGTGCCAGCAGCAAAGGTTCCACAGATACGCAGTATTTT
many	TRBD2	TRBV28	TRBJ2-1	CASFSGGAYNEQFF	TGTGCCAGCTTCAGCGGGGGGGCTTACAATGAGCAGTTCTTC
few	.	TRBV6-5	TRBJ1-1	CASSYSSTEAFF	TGTGCCAGCAGTTACTCGTCCACTGAAGCTTTCTTT
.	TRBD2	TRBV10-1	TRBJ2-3	CASSQGLTSGGTDTQYF	TGCGCCAGCTCCCAAGGGCTTACTAGCGGGGGCACAGATACGCAGTATTTT
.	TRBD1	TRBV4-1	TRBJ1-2	CASSQQGADYGYTF	TGCGCCAGCAGCCAGCAGGGGGCAGACTATGGCTACACCTTC
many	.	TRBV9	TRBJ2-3	CASSATGGQDTQYF	TGTGCCAGCAGCGCCACCGGGGGACAAGATACGCAGTATTTT
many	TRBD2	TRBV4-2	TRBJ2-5	CASSQVFSGEETQYF	TGTGCCAGCAGCCAAGTTTTTAGCGGGGAAGAGACCCAGTACTTC
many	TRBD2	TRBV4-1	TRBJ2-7	CASSQGLAGALRVEQYF	TGCGCCAGCAGCCAAGGACTAGCGGGAGCCCTCCGGGTCGAGCAGTACTTC
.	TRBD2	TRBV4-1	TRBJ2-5	CASSQQASGRAETQYF	TGCGCCAGCAGCCAACAAGCCAGCGGGAGGGCTGAGACCCAGTACTTC
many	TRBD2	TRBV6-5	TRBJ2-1	CASSYRAGGSMYNEQFF	TGTGCCAGCAGTTACAGAGCGGGGGGGTCTATGTACAATGAGCAGTTCTTC
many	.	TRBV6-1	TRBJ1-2	CASSEALQRGYTF	TGTGCCAGCAGTGAAGCGCTTCAGCGTGGCTACACCTTC
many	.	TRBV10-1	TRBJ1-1	CASMGGGTEAFF	TGCGCCAGTATGGGGGGGGGGACTGAAGCTTTCTTT
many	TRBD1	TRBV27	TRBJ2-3	CATRDRGGPGTDTQYF	TGTGCCACCCGGGACAGGGGAGGCCCTGGCACAGATACGCAGTATTTT
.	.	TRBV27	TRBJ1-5	CASSFSGGDQPQHF	TGTGCCAGCAGTTTTTCGGGGGGTGATCAGCCCCAGCATTTT
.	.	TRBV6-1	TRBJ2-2	CASSPRGRVYEQYFGNTGELFF	.
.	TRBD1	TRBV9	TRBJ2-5	CASSVTPTGGEETQYF	TGTGCCAGCAGCGTCACCCCGACAGGGGGCGAAGAGACCCAGTACTTC
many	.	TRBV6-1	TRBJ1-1	CASRTQENTEAFF	TGTGCCAGCAGAACACAGGAGAACACTGAAGCTTTCTTT
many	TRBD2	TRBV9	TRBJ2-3	CASSGGTSGDQDTQYF	TGTGCCAGCAGCGGGGGGACTAGCGGGGATCAAGATACGCAGTATTTT
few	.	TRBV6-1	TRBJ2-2	CATSRVADYNEQFFGNTGELFF	.
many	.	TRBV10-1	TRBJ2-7	CASSDPGPAGSYEQYF	TGCGCCAGCAGTGACCCGGGCCCAGCGGGCTCCTACGAGCAGTACTTC
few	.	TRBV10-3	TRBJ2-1	CAISITQQGYNEQFF	TGTGCCATCAGTATCACCCAGCAGGGATACAATGAGCAGTTCTTC
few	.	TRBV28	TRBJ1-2	CATLRSHGYTF	TGTGCCACCCTAAGGAGCCATGGCTACACCTTC
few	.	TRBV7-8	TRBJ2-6	CASSSWTF	TGTGCCAGCAGCTCGTGGACTTTC
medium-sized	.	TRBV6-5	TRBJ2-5	CASSYGPTGTQYF	TGTGCCAGCAGTTACGGGCCTACGGGGACCCAGTACTTC
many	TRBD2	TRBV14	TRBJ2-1	CASSQNPWGGEQFF	TGTGCCAGCAGCCAAAACCCATGGGGGGGGGAGCAGTTCTTC
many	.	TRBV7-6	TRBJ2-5	CASSPGETQYF	TGTGCCAGCAGCCCCGGGGAGACCCAGTACTTC
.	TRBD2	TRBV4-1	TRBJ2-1	CASSRSGRAKGQFF	TGCGCCAGCAGCCGCAGCGGGAGGGCCAAGGGGCAGTTCTTC
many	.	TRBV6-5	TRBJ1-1	CASSYSNGPTEAFF	TGTGCCAGCAGTTACTCGAACGGACCCACTGAAGCTTTCTTT
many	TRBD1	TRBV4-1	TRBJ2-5	CASSHWDSLETQYF	TGCGCCAGCAGCCACTGGGACAGCTTAGAGACCCAGTACTTC
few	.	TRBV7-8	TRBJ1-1	CASSLVYDRTEAFF	TGTGCCAGCAGCTTAGTTTATGATCGAACTGAAGCTTTCTTT
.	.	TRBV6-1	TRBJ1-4	CASRRFLANEKLFF	TGTGCCAGCAGGCGTTTCTTGGCTAATGAAAAACTGTTTTTT
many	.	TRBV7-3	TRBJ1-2	CASSLGGGGYGYTF	TGTGCCAGCAGCTTAGGGGGGGGCGGCTATGGCTACACCTTC
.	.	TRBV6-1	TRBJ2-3	CASSRGIEDTDTQYF	TGTGCCAGCAGTAGGGGAATCGAGGACACAGATACGCAGTATTTT
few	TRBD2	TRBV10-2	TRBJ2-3	CASRDLAGSTDTQYF	TGCGCCAGCAGAGATCTAGCGGGGAGCACAGATACGCAGTATTTT
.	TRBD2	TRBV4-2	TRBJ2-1	CASSQEPGLAGVSEQFF	TGTGCCAGCAGCCAAGAACCAGGACTAGCGGGAGTGTCTGAGCAGTTCTTC
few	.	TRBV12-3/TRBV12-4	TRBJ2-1	CASSLIEGVEQFF	TGTGCCAGCAGTTTAATCGAAGGTGTCGAGCAGTTCTTC
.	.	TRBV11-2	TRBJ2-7	CASSFVSAEQYF	TGTGCCAGCAGCTTCGTTTCGGCCGAGCAGTACTTC
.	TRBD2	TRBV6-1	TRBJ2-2	CASSEASGSTGELFF	TGTGCCAGCAGTGAAGCTAGCGGGAGCACCGGGGAGCTGTTTTTT
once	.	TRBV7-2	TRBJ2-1	CASSLRQGTYNEQFF	TGTGCCAGCAGCTTAAGGCAGGGCACCTACAATGAGCAGTTCTTC
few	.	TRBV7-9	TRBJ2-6	CASSLSRGLIGGANVLTF	TGTGCCAGCAGCTTAAGTCGGGGGCTGATAGGTGGGGCCAACGTCCTGACTTTC